The 14 T cell receptor beta chains below come from one sample, sequenced in a study of blood T cells in healthy people across ages (dated by TCRdb to the mid-2010s). Libraries were prepared through 5' RACE. The sequencing machine was an Illumina HiSeq 2500. The second PCR ran for about 6 to 12 cycles and used a J-beta primer mix along with a sample-barcoded 5' primer. TCRdb ran its own pipeline on the public reads, namely fastp trimming at Q25 and MiXCR clone calling, and kept in-frame beta chains. Each CDR3 protein gets just one entry, which takes the most common genes and DNA from the rows behind it. The table for this sample lists some 850,000 distinct CDR3 sequences; under 30% of them were counted only once. The leading ten clones occupy roughly 3.1% of the sample. The same specimen was also included in a second study, on T cells of mothers and their children.

Sequenced sample: blood. These receptors came from a boy between 5 and 17 years old in good health.

V usage is TRBV10-3 and J usage is TRBJ2-1; D call uncertain. CDR3 length: 12 amino acids. The V gene lost 4 bases and the J gene lost 5 bases, with 6 bases spanning the gap. CDR1 is ENHRY and CDR2 is SYGVKD in the germline V gene. The CDR3, as DNA: TGTGCCATCAGTGGGAATAACAATGAGCAGTTCTTC. Its protein is CAISGNNNEQFF.

This clonotype came up a few times. The rearrangement joins TRBV27 to TRBJ2-5, with D possibly being TRBD1 or TRBD2 (5 bases each). The CDR3 has 15 residues. Germline values: CDR1 MNHEY, CDR2 SMNVEV (reference sequence). V dropped 1 base and J dropped 5 bases, with 14 bases sitting between them. CDR3 residues: CASSLYGGVGETQYF. The CDR3 DNA sequence: TGTGCCAGCAGTTTATATGGGGGAGTGGGTGAGACCCAGTACTTC.

Of note for this clonotype: An end of the junction does not agree with germline; a read error may underlie this. The genes are TRBV5-8 and TRBJ2-4; TRBD2 aligns across 13 bases. This CDR3 comprises 16 residues. Germline CDR1 SGHTS, CDR2 YDEGEE. The CDR3 DNA follows: TGTGCCAGCTGGTTGGGGACTAGCGGGGCCAAAAACATTCAGTGCTTC. The encoded protein is CASWLGTSGAKNIQCF.

This chain links TRBV2 with TRBJ2-5; 9 nucleotides line up with TRBD2. Trimming removed 6 bases from V and 1 base from J; junction bases left unmatched: 3. CDR3 size: 14 residues. The germline gives CDR1 SNHLY, CDR2 FYNNEI. CDR3 sequence reads: CASRGTSSQETQYF. The CDR3 coding sequence is TGTGCCAGCAGGGGGACTAGCAGCCAAGAGACCCAGTACTTC.

This rearrangement joins TRBV5-1 to TRBJ1-1; maybe TRBD1 (5 bases). The CDR3 sequence is 16 residues long. The ends were cut back, 0 bases at V and 4 bases at J, with 16 bases in the middle. The V gene's germline CDR1 is SGHRS and CDR2 YFSETQ. Here the CDR3 reads CASSLAAGPAGTEAFF. Written as DNA, the CDR3 is TGCGCCAGCAGCTTGGCTGCGGGGCCCGCGGGCACTGAAGCTTTCTTT. The variable domain in full, completed from reference TRBV5-1 and TRBJ1-1, reads KAGVTQTPRYLIKTRGQQVTLSCSPISGHRSVSWYQQTPGQGLQFLFEYFSETQRNKGNFPGRFSGRQFSNSRSEMNVSTLELGDSALYLCASSLAAGPAGTEAFFGQGTRLTVV.

This clonotype was counted a few times. The rearrangement uses TRBV28 and TRBJ2-5, with 9 bases that match TRBD1. Matching the DNA end better, TRBJ2-7 makes the J call doubtful. The CDR3 consists of 15 residues. CDR1 and CDR2 (germline): MDHEN, SYDVKM. The CDR3 DNA is TGTGCCAGCAGTCCCAACAGGGGGCGAAGGTACGAGCAGTACTTC. Encoded protein: CASSPNRGRRYEQYF.

V and J are TRBV28 and TRBJ1-4; no firm D call. The germline V gene encodes CDR1 MDHEN and CDR2 SYDVKM. V lost 6 bases and J lost 5, with 7 bases in between. There are 12 residues in the CDR3. Here the CDR3 reads CASRVINEKLFF. The CDR3 nucleotides read TGTGCCAGCAGGGTGATAAATGAAAAACTGTTTTTT.

This chain uses TRBV24-1 with TRBJ1-6; possible D gene TRBD1, 5 bases. The CDR3 has 15 residues. V gave up 0 bases and J gave up 9 bases, with 11 bases separating them. The germline CDR1 and CDR2 sequences are KGHDR and SFDVKD. The CDR3 nucleotides read TGTGCCACCAGTGATTTGGAGCGGGACTGTTCACCCCTCCACTTT. Translating it yields CATSDLERDCSPLHF.

The chain has TRBV3-1 and TRBJ1-2; 7 bases fit TRBD1. Trimming took 4 bases from V and 3 from J; bases not matched to a gene: 8. The CDR3 totals 15 residues. The germline V gene encodes CDR1 LGHDT and CDR2 YNNKEL (reference sequence). DNA for the CDR3: TGTGCCAGCAGCCGGTCGTTAGGGGGCGACTATGGCTACACCTTC. The encoded protein is CASSRSLGGDYGYTF.

This sequence joins TRBV7-9 and TRBJ2-1; D remains ambiguous. This CDR3 has 16 amino acids. The V end was cut by 4 bases, the J end by 0 bases, with 13 bases between. CDR1 and CDR2 (germline): SEHNR, FQNEAQ (reference sequence). As DNA, the CDR3 is TGTGCCAGCAGCTGGGTGCAATCGAGCTCCTACAATGAGCAGTTCTTC. This encodes CASSWVQSSSYNEQFF. Looking up the rest from reference TRBV7-9 and TRBJ2-1 gives the full variable domain: DTGVSQNPRHKITKRGQNVTFRCDPISEHNRLYWYRQTLGQGPEFLTYFQNEAQLEKSRLLSDRFSAERPKGSFSTLEIQRTEQGDSAMYLCASSWVQSSSYNEQFFGPGTRLTVL.

This clonotype was detected only a few times. This chain's CDR3 is CASSLVQLAGITDTQYF. The CDR3 DNA reads TGTGCCAGCAGCTTAGTCCAACTAGCGGGTATCACAGATACGCAGTATTTT. The chain employs TRBV7-9 and TRBJ2-3; 9 positions match TRBD2. The CDR3 totals 17 residues. The germline gives CDR1 SEHNR, CDR2 FQNEAQ (reference sequence). With V trimmed by 1 base and J by 2 bases, 7 bases remained unmatched. Together with reference TRBV7-9 and TRBJ2-3, the CDR3 gives the full variable domain: DTGVSQNPRHKITKRGQNVTFRCDPISEHNRLYWYRQTLGQGPEFLTYFQNEAQLEKSRLLSDRFSAERPKGSFSTLEIQRTEQGDSAMYLCASSLVQLAGITDTQYFGPGTRLTVL.

This rearrangement joins TRBV7-9 to TRBJ1-2; D remains unclear. With 8 bases removed from V and 6 bases from J, the gap between germline ends came to 19 bases. In germline, CDR1 is SEHNR, CDR2 FQNEAQ (reference sequence). This CDR3 contains 14 residues. The CDR3 coding sequence is TGTGCCAGCGGGCAGTTAGGAGCACCTAATGGCTACACCTTC. Amino acid sequence: CASGQLGAPNGYTF.

This chain joins TRBV2 and TRBJ1-3; no firm D call. V lost 6 bases to trimming and J lost 7 bases, with 19 bases between them. CDR1 is SNHLY, CDR2 FYNNEI, per germline. The CDR3 sequence is 15 residues long. The CDR3 here is CASSQEEPWRNTIYF. The CDR3 coding sequence is TGTGCCAGCAGCCAAGAGGAGCCATGGCGGAACACCATATATTTT.

This clonotype was counted a few times. The gene calls are TRBV25-1 and TRBJ1-4; D is unresolved. The CDR3 sequence is 15 residues long. Germline lookup yields CDR1 MGHDK and CDR2 SYGVNS. Trimming cost V 5 bases and J 7 bases, with 17 bases left between them. CDR3 sequence (DNA): TGTGCCAGCAGTTCAAGACGGGAGCTTGGTGAAAAACTGTTTTTT. This translates into CASSSRRELGEKLFF.